The 22 T cell receptor beta chains below were found in one sample sequenced in a study of T cells in localized non-small cell lung cancer. Here immunoSEQ multiplex PCR was the method, and the copy in TCRdb shows in-frame clones only, minus some. The sample includes around 15,000 clones, about 89% of them seen just once. The source was peripheral blood, collected before any cancer treatment. The receptors stem from an older female donor with stage III squamous cell lung carcinoma.

The CDR3 loop is CASSALGSNEQFF. In DNA form, the CDR3 reads TGTGCCAGCAGCGCCCTCGGTTCCAATGAGCAGTTCTTC. The chain employs TRBV2 and TRBJ2-1; D remains ambiguous. The CDR3 has 13 amino acids. CDR1 SNHLY and CDR2 FYNNEI come from the germline V gene. Trimming pared 6 bases from V and 6 bases from J, leaving 12 bases between.

The rearrangement links TRBV28 to TRBJ2-3; 12 nucleotides agree with TRBD2. The junction had 14 bases not matched to a gene; V was cut back by 5 bases and J by 2 bases. Germline values: CDR1 MDHEN, CDR2 SYDVKM. The CDR3 is 19 residues long. This chain's CDR3 is CASSHPPRLAGAYTDTQYF. The CDR3 DNA is TGTGCCAGCAGTCACCCCCCTCGACTAGCGGGGGCCTACACAGATACGCAGTATTTT.

The V gene is TRBV5-1, the J gene TRBJ2-6, with a weak D call TRBD1 (6 bases). The germline gives CDR1 SGHRS, CDR2 YFSETQ. Trimming shortened V by 7 bases and J by 5 bases, and 19 bases separated the two germline ends. The length of the CDR3 is 16 residues. CDR3 protein: CASGLGGQGRANVLTF. DNA for the CDR3: TGCGCCAGCGGACTCGGCGGGCAGGGGAGGGCCAACGTCCTGACTTTC.

The chain has TRBV18 and TRBJ1-5; D ambiguous. CDR3 size: 16 residues. Between the trimmed V and J ends, which lost 5 bases and 0 bases, there was a span of 14 bases. The germline gives CDR1 KGHSH, CDR2 LQKENI. The chain's CDR3 is CASSTSILASNQPQHF. CDR3 nucleotide sequence: TGTGCCAGCTCAACCAGTATACTAGCTAGCAATCAGCCCCAGCATTTT.

This chain joins TRBV30 and TRBJ2-6; D gene unclear. Germline V gene lookup returns CDR1 GTSNPN and CDR2 SVGIG (reference sequence). The CDR3 extends over 13 amino acids. The germline V and J ends were trimmed by 8 bases and 0 bases, with 8 bases remaining between them. The CDR3 DNA is TGTGCCGGCTCGATCTCTGGGGCCAACGTCCTGACTTTC. This sequence encodes CAGSISGANVLTF.

The chain is built from TRBV5-4 and TRBJ2-5; the match to TRBD2 covers 9 bases. Trimming took 2 bases from V and 1 from J; bases not matched to a gene: 3. Germline CDR1 SGHNT, CDR2 YYREEE (reference sequence). The CDR3 spans 15 residues. CDR3 coding DNA: TGTGCCAGCAGCTTCAGCGGGGGGACCCAAGAGACCCAGTACTTC. Amino acid sequence: CASSFSGGTQETQYF.

This sequence joins TRBV5-1 and TRBJ2-5; D possibly corresponds to TRBD2 (6 bases). The V end lost 0 bases, the J end lost 3 bases, and 12 bases lay between the germline ends. CDR1 SGHRS and CDR2 YFSETQ come from the germline V gene. The CDR3 contains 15 residues. CDR3 loop: CASSLDSGVEETQYF. DNA for the CDR3: TGCGCCAGCAGCTTGGATTCGGGGGTGGAAGAGACCCAGTACTTC.

The V and J genes are TRBV7-9 and TRBJ2-2; 8 bases match TRBD2. The CDR3 loop spans 16 amino acids. In germline, CDR1 is SEHNR, CDR2 FQNEAQ (reference sequence). Trimming at V came to 5 bases and at J to 6 bases, leaving 11 bases not matched to a gene. The CDR3 sequence: CASSREASGQAGELFF. The CDR3 DNA sequence: TGTGCCAGCAGCAGAGAGGCTAGCGGGCAAGCCGGGGAGCTGTTTTTT.

The V and J genes are TRBV6-1 and TRBJ1-5; no firm D call. The V gene lost 3 bases and the J gene lost 7 bases, with 10 bases spanning the gap. There are 13 residues in the CDR3. Germline CDR1 is MNHNS and CDR2 is SASEGT. Written as DNA, the CDR3 is TGTGCCAGCAGTGAGTCGTGGTACCAGCCCCAGCATTTT. Protein sequence: CASSESWYQPQHF.

This clone was detected only a few times. This chain links TRBV7-9 with TRBJ2-2; D uncertain. In germline, CDR1 is SEHNR, CDR2 FQNEAQ (reference sequence). The CDR3 sequence is 14 residues long. The V end was cut by 0 bases, the J end by 5 bases, with 7 bases between. CDR3 residues: CASSLAGNTGELFF. The CDR3 DNA sequence: TGTGCCAGCAGCTTAGCAGGGAATACCGGGGAGCTGTTTTTT.

The rearrangement links TRBV7-8 to TRBJ2-3; the match to TRBD1 covers 8 bases. Trimming took 4 bases from V and 4 from J; bases not matched to a gene: 4. Looked up from germline, CDR1 is SGHVS and CDR2 is FQNEAQ. The length of the CDR3 is 14 residues. DNA for the CDR3: TGTGCCAGCAGCTCCAGGGGGCGAGCAGATACGCAGTATTTT. As protein: CASSSRGRADTQYF.

The chain employs TRBV28 and TRBJ2-1; D may be TRBD1 (6 bases). The CDR3 contains 17 residues. The germline V and J ends were trimmed by 3 bases and 8 bases, with 23 bases remaining between them. Germline V gene lookup returns CDR1 MDHEN and CDR2 SYDVKM. The CDR3 loop is CASSLVVDSISKDEQFF. CDR3 in DNA: TGTGCCAGCAGTTTGGTGGTGGACAGTATATCGAAGGATGAGCAGTTCTTC.

The CDR3 loop is CASSLGAAGVPELFF. The CDR3 coding sequence is TGTGCCAGCAGCTTAGGGGCAGCGGGGGTTCCGGAGCTGTTTTTT. The genes are TRBV7-8 and TRBJ2-2; 8 bases map to TRBD2. The CDR3 loop spans 15 amino acids. Germline values: CDR1 SGHVS, CDR2 FQNEAQ. With V trimmed by 1 base and J by 10 bases, 8 bases remained unmatched.

The rearrangement links TRBV20-1 to TRBJ2-7; 7 positions match TRBD2. CDR1 and CDR2 from the germline V gene are DFQATT and SNEGSKA (reference sequence). CDR3 size: 11 residues. V trimming: 8 bases; J trimming: 5 bases; junction bases outside the gene matches: 6. The DNA of the CDR3 is TGCAGTACGGAGGCGGGGGACGAGCAGTACTTC. It encodes CSTEAGDEQYF.

CDR3 amino acids: CATMGTGDQPQHF. CDR3 nucleotides: TGTGCCACGATGGGGACAGGGGATCAGCCCCAGCATTTT. The rearrangement links TRBV19 to TRBJ1-5; 10 nucleotides agree with TRBD1. Germline V CDR1 and CDR2: LNHDA, SQIVND (reference sequence). This CDR3 comprises 13 residues. V shed 10 bases, J shed 5 bases, and the junction held 5 bases outside the gene matches.

V gene TRBV2 combines with J gene TRBJ1-2, with a tentative D call TRBD1 (5 bases). Germline CDR1 and CDR2: SNHLY and FYNNEI. Trimming removed 4 bases at V and 7 bases at J, with 22 bases between. The CDR3 has 16 amino acids. CDR3 DNA: TGTGCCAGCAGTGTCTCCGCTTCTGGCAGGGTATCTGGCTACACCTTC. This translates into CASSVSASGRVSGYTF.

The chain joins TRBV5-1 to TRBJ2-2; maybe TRBD2 (6 bases). The length of the CDR3 is 15 residues. The germline V and J ends were trimmed by 4 bases and 3 bases, with 13 bases remaining between them. Germline V lookup: CDR1 SGHRS, CDR2 YFSETQ. CDR3: CASSVDYPDTGELFF. The CDR3 DNA reads TGCGCCAGCAGCGTGGACTATCCAGACACCGGGGAGCTGTTTTTT.

On this clone: Other DNA sequences of this sample code for an identical CDR3. The chain is built from TRBV19 and TRBJ1-1; D may be TRBD1 (5 bases). This CDR3 is built from 14 residues. Germline V CDR1 and CDR2: LNHDA, SQIVND (reference sequence). V shed 2 bases and J shed 0 bases, with 7 bases lying between them. CDR3 residues: CASSIRQMNTEAFF. The DNA of the CDR3 is TGTGCCAGTAGTATAAGACAGATGAACACTGAAGCTTTCTTT.

This chain uses TRBV7-2 with TRBJ2-3; no clear D. V lost 5 bases, J lost 6 bases, and 9 bases lay in between. The CDR3 spans 12 residues. The germline V gene has CDR1 SGHTA and CDR2 FQGNSA. The CDR3 here is CASSRGLDTQYF. The CDR3 nucleotides read TGTGCCAGCAGCCGCGGTTTGGATACGCAGTATTTT.

J is TRBJ2-2 and V is TRBV19; TRBD2 matches at 7 bases. V lost 6 bases to trimming and J lost 5 bases; unmatched junction nucleotides: 12. CDR3 length: 16 amino acids. Germline CDR1 reads LNHDA; CDR2 reads SQIVND (reference sequence). CDR3 sequence: CASSTQRGYGTGELFF. The CDR3 coding sequence is TGTGCCAGTAGCACTCAGCGGGGATATGGGACCGGGGAGCTGTTTTTT.

The rearrangement joins TRBV6-1 to TRBJ2-1; a possible D gene is TRBD2 (6 bases). Trimming removed 2 bases from V and 0 bases from J, with 11 bases in between. The CDR3 extends over 16 amino acids. From germline, CDR1 is MNHNS and CDR2 SASEGT. The CDR3 nucleotides are TGTGCCAGCAGTGAACCTGCGGGGAGCTCCTACAATGAGCAGTTCTTC. As protein: CASSEPAGSSYNEQFF.

The V call is TRBV7-2, the J call TRBJ2-1; 7 nucleotides line up with TRBD2. After removal of 1 base from V and 12 bases from J, the junction contained 12 bases not matched to a gene. CDR1 is SGHTA and CDR2 is FQGNSA in the germline V gene. CDR3 length: 15 residues. CDR3 in DNA: TGTGCCAGCAGCTTAGTCTCCCCCCCCAGGGAGGGGCAGTTCTTC. Translated: CASSLVSPPREGQFF.